A single sample is the source of the 2 T cell receptor beta chains below, sequenced in a study of glioma-infiltrating T cells. Amplification of TCR alpha and beta CDR3 regions from RNA used iRepertoire nested multiplex PCR. Each CDR3 protein gets one entry after TCRdb re-called the multiplex PCR reads with MiXCR. Of a few hundred thousand distinct CDR3 sequences in the sample, 41% were seen once. The sequencing sample was made of glioma tissue, nonneoplastic brain tissue, or PBMCs (not recorded which). Every receptor here comes from a human donor with low-grade glioma or glioblastoma, undergoing nonglioma brain surgery, or in good health (not recorded which).

Only one count was recorded for this clonotype. One end of the junction does not line up with germline, which may come from a read error. J is TRBJ1-4 and V is TRBV4-2; 8 bases line up with TRBD1. The CDR3 consists of 16 residues. Germline loops: CDR1 LGHNA, CDR2 YNFKEQ. CDR3 sequence reads: CASSQPGQGFNEKLFF. The CDR3 bases are TGTGCCAGCAGCCAACCCGGACAGGGATTTAATGAAAAACTGTTCTTT.

This chain connects TRBV20-1 to TRBJ2-3; 7 bases are shared with TRBD1. V lost 5 bases to trimming and J lost 4 bases; unmatched junction nucleotides: 9. Germline lookup yields CDR1 DFQATT and CDR2 SNEGSKA (reference sequence). The CDR3 sequence is 14 residues long. This chain's CDR3 is CSAVLFQGADTQYF. The CDR3 bases are TGCAGTGCTGTTTTGTTCCAGGGGGCAGATACGCAGTATTTT.